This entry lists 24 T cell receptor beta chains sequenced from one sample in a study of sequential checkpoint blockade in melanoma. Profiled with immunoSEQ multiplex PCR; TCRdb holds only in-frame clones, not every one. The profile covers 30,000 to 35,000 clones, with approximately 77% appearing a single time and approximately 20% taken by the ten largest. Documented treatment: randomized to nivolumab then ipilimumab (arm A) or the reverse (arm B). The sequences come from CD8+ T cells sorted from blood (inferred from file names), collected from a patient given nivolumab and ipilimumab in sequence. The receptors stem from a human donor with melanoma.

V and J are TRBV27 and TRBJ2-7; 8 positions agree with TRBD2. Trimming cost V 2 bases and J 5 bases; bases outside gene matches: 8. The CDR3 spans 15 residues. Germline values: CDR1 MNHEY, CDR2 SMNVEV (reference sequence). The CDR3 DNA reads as TGTGCCAGCAGTTTAACGGGGGGGCTTTTCGACGAGCAGTACTTC. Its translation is CASSLTGGLFDEQYF.

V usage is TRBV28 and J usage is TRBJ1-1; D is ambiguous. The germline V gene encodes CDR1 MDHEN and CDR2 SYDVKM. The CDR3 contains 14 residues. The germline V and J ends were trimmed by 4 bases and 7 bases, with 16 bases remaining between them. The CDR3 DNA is TGTGCCAGCAGTTCGCGATCCCCACGCCATGAAGCTTTCTTT. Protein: CASSSRSPRHEAFF.

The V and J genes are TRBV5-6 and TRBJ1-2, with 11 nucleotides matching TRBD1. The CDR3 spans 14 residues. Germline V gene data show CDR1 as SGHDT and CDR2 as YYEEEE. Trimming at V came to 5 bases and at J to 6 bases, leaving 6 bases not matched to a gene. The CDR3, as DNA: TGTGCCAGCAGAAGGACAGGGGGCTATAATGGCTACACCTTC. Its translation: CASRRTGGYNGYTF.

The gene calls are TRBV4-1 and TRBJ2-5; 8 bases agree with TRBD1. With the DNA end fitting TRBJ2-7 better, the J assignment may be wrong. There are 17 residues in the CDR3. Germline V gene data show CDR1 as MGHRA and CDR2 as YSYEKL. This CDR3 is CASSQQGGTGSSYEQYF. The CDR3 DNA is TGCGCCAGCAGCCAACAAGGTGGGACAGGCAGCTCCTACGAGCAGTACTTC.

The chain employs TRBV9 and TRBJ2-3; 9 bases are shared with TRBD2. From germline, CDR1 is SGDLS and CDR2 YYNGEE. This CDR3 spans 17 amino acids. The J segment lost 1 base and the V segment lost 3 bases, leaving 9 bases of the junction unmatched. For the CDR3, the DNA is TGTGCCAGCAGCGCATCCGGGACTAGCCTCGGCACAGATACGCAGTATTTT. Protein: CASSASGTSLGTDTQYF.

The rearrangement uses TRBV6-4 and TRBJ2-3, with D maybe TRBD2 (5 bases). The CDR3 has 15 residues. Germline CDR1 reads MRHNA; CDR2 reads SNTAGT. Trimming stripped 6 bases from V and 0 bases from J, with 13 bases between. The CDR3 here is CASSEGWTSTDTQYF. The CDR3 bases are TGTGCCAGCAGCGAAGGATGGACTAGCACAGATACGCAGTATTTT.

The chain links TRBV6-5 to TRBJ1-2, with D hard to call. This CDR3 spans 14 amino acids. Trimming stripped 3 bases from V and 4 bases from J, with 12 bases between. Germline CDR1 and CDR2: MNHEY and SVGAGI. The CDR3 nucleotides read TGTGCCAGCAGTTATCTCAGAGGCCCCTATGGCTACACCTTC. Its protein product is CASSYLRGPYGYTF.

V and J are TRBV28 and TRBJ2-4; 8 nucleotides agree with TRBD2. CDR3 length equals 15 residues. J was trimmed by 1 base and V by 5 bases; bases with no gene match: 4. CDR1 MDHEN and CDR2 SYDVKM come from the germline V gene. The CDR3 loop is CASSDLAGAKNIQYF. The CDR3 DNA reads TGTGCCAGCAGTGACCTAGCGGGTGCCAAAAACATTCAGTACTTC.

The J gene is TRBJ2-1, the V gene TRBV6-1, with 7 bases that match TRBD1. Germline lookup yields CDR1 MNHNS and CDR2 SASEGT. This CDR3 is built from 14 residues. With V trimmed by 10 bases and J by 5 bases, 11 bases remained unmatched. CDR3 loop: CATYSRGQDNEQFF. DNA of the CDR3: TGTGCCACCTATTCGAGGGGGCAGGACAATGAGCAGTTCTTC.

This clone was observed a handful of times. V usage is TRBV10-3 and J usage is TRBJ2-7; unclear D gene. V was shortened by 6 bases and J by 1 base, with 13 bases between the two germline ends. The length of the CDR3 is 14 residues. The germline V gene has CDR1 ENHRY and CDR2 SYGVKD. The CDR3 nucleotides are TGTGCCATCAGGGCAGGCGCCCGATCCTACGAGCAGTACTTC. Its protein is CAIRAGARSYEQYF.

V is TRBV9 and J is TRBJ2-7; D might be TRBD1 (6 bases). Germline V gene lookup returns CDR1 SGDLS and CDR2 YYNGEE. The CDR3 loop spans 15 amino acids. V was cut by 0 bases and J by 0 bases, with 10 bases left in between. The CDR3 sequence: CASSVDQGSSYEQYF. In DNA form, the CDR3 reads TGTGCCAGCAGCGTAGATCAGGGGAGCTCCTACGAGCAGTACTTC.

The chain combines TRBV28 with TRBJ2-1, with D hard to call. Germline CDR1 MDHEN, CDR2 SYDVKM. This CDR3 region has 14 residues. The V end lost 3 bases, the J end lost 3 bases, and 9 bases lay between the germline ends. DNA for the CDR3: TGTGCCAGCAGTTTTGAGACTCGCTACAATGAGCAGTTCTTC. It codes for CASSFETRYNEQFF.

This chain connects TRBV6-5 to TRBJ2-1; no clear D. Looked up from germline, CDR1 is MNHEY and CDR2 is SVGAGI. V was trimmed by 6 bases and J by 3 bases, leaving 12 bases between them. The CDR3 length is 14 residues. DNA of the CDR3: TGTGCCAGCAGCCCCGACTCCTACTACAATGAGCAGTTCTTC. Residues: CASSPDSYYNEQFF.

CDR3 residues: CASSYWGQGHNEQFF. CDR3 nucleotides: TGTGCCAGCAGTTACTGGGGACAGGGACACAATGAGCAGTTCTTC. The chain recombines TRBV6-6 with TRBJ2-1; 9 bases map to TRBD1. This CDR3 is 15 amino acids long. With V trimmed by 1 base and J by 5 bases, 3 bases remained unmatched. Germline loops: CDR1 MNHNY, CDR2 SVGAGI (reference sequence).

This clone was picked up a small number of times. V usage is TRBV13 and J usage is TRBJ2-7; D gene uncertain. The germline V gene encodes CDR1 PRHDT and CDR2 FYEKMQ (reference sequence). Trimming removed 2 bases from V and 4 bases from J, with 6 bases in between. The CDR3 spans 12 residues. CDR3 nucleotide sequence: TGTGCCAGCAGCTTATCTACTTACGAGCAGTACTTC. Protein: CASSLSTYEQYF.

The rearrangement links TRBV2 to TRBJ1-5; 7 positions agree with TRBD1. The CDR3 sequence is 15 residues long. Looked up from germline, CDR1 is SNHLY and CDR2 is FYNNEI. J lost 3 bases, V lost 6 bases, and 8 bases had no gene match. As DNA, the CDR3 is TGTGCCAGCAGCGCGGACAGGACATACAATCAGCCCCAGCATTTT. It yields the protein CASSADRTYNQPQHF.

The CDR3 DNA reads TGTGCCAGCAGCTTGGTGATGGAGACGGAGACCCAGTACTTC. Protein: CASSLVMETETQYF. The J gene is TRBJ2-5, the V gene TRBV5-8; no clear D gene. The length of the CDR3 is 14 residues. Trimming stripped 0 bases from V and 5 bases from J, with 11 bases between. Germline V gene data show CDR1 as SGHTS and CDR2 as YDEGEE.

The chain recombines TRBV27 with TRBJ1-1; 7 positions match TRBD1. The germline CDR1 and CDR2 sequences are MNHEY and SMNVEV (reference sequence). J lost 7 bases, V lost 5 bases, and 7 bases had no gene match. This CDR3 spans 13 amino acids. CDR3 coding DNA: TGTGCCAGCAGTGAAGGGACAGTGGGTGAAGCTTTCTTT. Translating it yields CASSEGTVGEAFF.

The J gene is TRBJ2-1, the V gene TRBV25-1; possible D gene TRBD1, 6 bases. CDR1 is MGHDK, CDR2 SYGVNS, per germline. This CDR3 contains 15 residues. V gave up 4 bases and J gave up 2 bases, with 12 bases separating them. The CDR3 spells CASSATGRPYNEQFF. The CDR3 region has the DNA TGTGCCAGCAGTGCTACAGGGCGACCCTACAATGAGCAGTTCTTC.

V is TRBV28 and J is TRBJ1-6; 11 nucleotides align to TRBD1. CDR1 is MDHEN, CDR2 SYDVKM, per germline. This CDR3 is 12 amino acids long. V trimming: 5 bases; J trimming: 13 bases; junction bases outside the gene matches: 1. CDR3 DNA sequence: TGTGCCAGCAGTCGGACAGGGGGCCCCCTCCACTTT. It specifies CASSRTGGPLHF.

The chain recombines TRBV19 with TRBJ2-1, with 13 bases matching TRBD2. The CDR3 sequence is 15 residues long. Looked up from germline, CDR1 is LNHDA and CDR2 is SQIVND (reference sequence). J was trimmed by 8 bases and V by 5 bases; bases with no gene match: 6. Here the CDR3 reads CASSSLAGGPYEQFF. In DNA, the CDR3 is TGTGCCAGTAGTTCACTAGCGGGAGGGCCCTATGAGCAGTTCTTC.

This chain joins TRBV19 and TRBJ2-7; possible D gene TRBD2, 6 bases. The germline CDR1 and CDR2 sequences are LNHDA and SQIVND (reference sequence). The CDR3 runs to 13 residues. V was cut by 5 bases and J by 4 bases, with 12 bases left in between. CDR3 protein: CASSSPGTYEQYF. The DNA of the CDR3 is TGTGCCAGTAGTTCCCCCGGGACTTACGAGCAGTACTTC.

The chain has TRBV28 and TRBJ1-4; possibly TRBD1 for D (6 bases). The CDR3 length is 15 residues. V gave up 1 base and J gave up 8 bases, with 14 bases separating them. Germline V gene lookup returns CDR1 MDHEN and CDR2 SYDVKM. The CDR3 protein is CASSLFRGGGEKLFF. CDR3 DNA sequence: TGTGCCAGCAGTTTATTTCGTGGGGGCGGGGAAAAACTGTTTTTT.

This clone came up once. The CDR3 DNA sequence: TGCGCCAGCAGCCAAGATTTCAGCGGGGGGATTTACGAGCAGTACTTC. This encodes CASSQDFSGGIYEQYF. This chain uses TRBV4-1 with TRBJ2-7; 9 bases map to TRBD2. Trimming removed 0 bases from V and 4 bases from J; junction bases left unmatched: 7. Germline values: CDR1 MGHRA, CDR2 YSYEKL. This CDR3 is built from 16 residues.